This T cell receptor beta chain emerged from a study of T cells after yellow fever vaccination. MiXCR, applied by TCRdb to the 5' RACE reads, yields one record per CDR3 protein. Seen here are about 120,000 distinct CDR3 sequences, approximately 8.4% observed once, and the top ten hold 25%. This CDR3 spans 15 amino acids. Germline CDR1 is SNHLY and CDR2 is FYNNEI. With V trimmed by 6 bases and J by 6 bases, 13 bases remained unmatched. This clonotype was sampled from a man younger than 45 who received the YFV17D yellow fever vaccine. This sample comprised CD8+ T cells sorted from PBMCs, obtained 45 days after the yellow fever booster vaccination. V usage is TRBV2 and J usage is TRBJ1-2; the match to TRBD1 covers 7 bases. The CDR3 here is CASRGTAGLGDGYTF. As DNA, the CDR3 is TGTGCCAGCAGGGGGACAGCCGGGTTAGGGGATGGCTACACCTTC.